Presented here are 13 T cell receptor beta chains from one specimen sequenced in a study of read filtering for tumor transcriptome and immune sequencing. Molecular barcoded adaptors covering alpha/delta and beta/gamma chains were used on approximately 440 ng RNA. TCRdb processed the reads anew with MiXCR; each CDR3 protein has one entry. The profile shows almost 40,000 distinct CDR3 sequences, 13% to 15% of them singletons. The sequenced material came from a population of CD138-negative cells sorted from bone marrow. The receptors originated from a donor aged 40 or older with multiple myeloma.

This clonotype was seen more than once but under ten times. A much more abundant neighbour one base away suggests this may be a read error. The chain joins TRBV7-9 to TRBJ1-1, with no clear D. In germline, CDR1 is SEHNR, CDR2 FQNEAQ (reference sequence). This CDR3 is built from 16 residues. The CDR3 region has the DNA TGTGCCAGCAGCTTTTCTACTAAACCAAGGAACACTGAAGCTTCCTTT. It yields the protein CASSFSTKPRNTEASF.

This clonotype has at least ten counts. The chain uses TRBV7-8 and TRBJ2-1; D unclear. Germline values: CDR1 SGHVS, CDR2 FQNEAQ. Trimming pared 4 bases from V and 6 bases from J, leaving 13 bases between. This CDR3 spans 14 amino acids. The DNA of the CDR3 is TGTGCCAGCAGCTGGCAGTCTCGGGCCAATGAGCAGTTCTTC. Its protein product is CASSWQSRANEQFF.

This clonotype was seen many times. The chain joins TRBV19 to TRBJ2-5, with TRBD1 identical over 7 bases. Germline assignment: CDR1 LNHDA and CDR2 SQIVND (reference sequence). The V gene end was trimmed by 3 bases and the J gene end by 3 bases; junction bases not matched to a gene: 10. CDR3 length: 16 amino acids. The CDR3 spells CASSIGVTGQEETQYF. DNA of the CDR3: TGTGCCAGTAGTATTGGTGTGACAGGGCAGGAAGAGACCCAGTACTTC.

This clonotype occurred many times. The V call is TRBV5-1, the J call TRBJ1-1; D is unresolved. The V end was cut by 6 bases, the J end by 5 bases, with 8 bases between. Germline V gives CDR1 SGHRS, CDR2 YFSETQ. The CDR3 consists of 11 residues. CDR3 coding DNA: TGCGCCAGCATTGGAGAAACTGAAGCTTTCTTT. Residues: CASIGETEAFF. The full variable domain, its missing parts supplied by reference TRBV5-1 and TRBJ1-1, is KAGVTQTPRYLIKTRGQQVTLSCSPISGHRSVSWYQQTPGQGLQFLFEYFSETQRNKGNFPGRFSGRQFSNSRSEMNVSTLELGDSALYLCASIGETEAFFGQGTRLTVV.

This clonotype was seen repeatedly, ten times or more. CDR3 bases: TGCAGTGCTAGGGGACTAGCGAACAATGAGCAGTTCTTC. Translating it yields CSARGLANNEQFF. The V call is TRBV20-1, the J call TRBJ2-1; TRBD2 agrees at 10 bases. The germline V gene encodes CDR1 DFQATT and CDR2 SNEGSKA (reference sequence). This CDR3 has 13 amino acids. J was trimmed by 5 bases and V by 3 bases; bases with no gene match: 1.

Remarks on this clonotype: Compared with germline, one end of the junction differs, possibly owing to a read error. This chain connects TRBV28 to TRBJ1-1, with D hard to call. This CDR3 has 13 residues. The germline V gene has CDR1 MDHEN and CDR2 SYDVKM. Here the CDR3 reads CASSSKANTETFF. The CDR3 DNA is TGTGCCAGCAGTTCGAAAGCGAACACTGAAACTTTCTTT.

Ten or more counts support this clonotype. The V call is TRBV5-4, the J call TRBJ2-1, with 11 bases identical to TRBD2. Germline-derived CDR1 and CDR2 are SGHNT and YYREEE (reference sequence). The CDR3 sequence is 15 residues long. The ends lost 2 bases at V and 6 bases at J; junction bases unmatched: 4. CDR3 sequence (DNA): TGTGCCAGCAGCTTTAGCGGGGGGGCCCTCAATGAGCAGTTCTTC. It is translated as CASSFSGGALNEQFF.

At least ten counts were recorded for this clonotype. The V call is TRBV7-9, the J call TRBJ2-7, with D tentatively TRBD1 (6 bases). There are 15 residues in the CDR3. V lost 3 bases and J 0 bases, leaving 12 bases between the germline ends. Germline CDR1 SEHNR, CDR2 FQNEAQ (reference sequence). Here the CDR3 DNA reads TGTGCCAGCAGCTTGGAGGCAGGGGACTCCTACGAGCAGTACTTC. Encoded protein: CASSLEAGDSYEQYF. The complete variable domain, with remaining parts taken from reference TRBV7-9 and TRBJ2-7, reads DTGVSQNPRHKITKRGQNVTFRCDPISEHNRLYWYRQTLGQGPEFLTYFQNEAQLEKSRLLSDRFSAERPKGSFSTLEIQRTEQGDSAMYLCASSLEAGDSYEQYFGPGTRLTVT.

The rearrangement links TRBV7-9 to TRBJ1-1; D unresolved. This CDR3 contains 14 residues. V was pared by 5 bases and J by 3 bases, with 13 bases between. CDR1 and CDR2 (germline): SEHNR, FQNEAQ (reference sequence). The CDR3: CASSPPTMDTEAFF. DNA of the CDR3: TGTGCCAGCAGCCCGCCGACCATGGACACTGAAGCTTTCTTT. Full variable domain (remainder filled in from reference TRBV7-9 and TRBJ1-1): DTGVSQNPRHKITKRGQNVTFRCDPISEHNRLYWYRQTLGQGPEFLTYFQNEAQLEKSRLLSDRFSAERPKGSFSTLEIQRTEQGDSAMYLCASSPPTMDTEAFFGQGTRLTVV.

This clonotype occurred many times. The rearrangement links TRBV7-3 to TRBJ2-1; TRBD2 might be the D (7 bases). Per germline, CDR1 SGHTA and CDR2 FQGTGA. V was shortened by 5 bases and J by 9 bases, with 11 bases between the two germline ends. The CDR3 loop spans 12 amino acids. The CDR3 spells CASSPGGFEQFF. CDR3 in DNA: TGTGCCAGCAGCCCGGGGGGCTTTGAGCAGTTCTTC. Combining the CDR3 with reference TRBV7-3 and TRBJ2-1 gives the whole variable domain GAGVSQTPSNKVTEKGKYVELRCDPISGHTALYWYRQSLGQGPEFLIYFQGTGAADDSGLPNDRFFAVRPEGSVSTLKIQRTERGDSAVYLCASSPGGFEQFFGPGTRLTVL.

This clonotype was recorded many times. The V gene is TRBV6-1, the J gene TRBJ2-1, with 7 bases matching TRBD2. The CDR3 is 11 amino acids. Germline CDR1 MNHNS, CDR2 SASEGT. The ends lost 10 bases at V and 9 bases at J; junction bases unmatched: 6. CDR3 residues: CAISLASEQFF. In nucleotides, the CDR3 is TGTGCCATTTCACTAGCGTCTGAGCAGTTCTTC.

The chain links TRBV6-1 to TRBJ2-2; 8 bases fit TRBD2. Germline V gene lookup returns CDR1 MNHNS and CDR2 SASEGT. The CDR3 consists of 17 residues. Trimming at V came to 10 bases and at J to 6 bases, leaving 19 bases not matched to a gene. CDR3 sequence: CATLARGGITKAGELFF. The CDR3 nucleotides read TGTGCCACCCTGGCTCGGGGGGGCATCACAAAGGCCGGGGAGCTGTTTTTT.

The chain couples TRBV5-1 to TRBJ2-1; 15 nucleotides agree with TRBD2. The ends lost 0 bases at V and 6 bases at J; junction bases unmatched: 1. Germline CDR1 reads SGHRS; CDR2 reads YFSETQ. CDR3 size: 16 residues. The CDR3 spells CASSLVGLAGGNEQFF. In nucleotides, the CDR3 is TGCGCCAGCAGCTTGGTGGGACTAGCGGGGGGCAATGAGCAGTTCTTC.